These 28 T cell receptor beta chains share one sample of origin, sequenced in a study of T cells expressing NK-cell markers. TCRdb reworked the 5' RACE reads into one entry per CDR3 protein, no DNA. The sample has 150,000 to 200,000 distinct CDR3 sequences; the top ten hold around 20%. The sample was blood T cells: a sorted CD56 or NKG2C T cell subset, CD4+ or CD8+ T cells, or bulk PBMC T cells (not recorded which). All receptors derive from a man aged 18 to 69 in good health.

This chain joins TRBV12-3 or TRBV12-4 and TRBJ2-7; TCRdb lists TRBD1, though no DNA is available to test this call. This CDR3 comprises 13 residues. The CDR3 is CASSYGQTYEQYF.

This sequence joins TRBV6-1 and TRBJ2-3; TCRdb reports TRBD2, a call that lacks DNA to check it against. The V gene's germline CDR1 is MNHNS and CDR2 SASEGT. The CDR3 spans 15 residues. The CDR3 reads CASTTSGTSTDTQYF.

This sequence joins TRBV18 and TRBJ1-1; the TCRdb call, TRBD1, lacks DNA for checking. CDR1 is KGHSH and CDR2 is LQKENI in the germline V gene. There are 14 residues in the CDR3. The CDR3 here is CASSPRARGTEAFF.

The chain couples TRBV21-1 to TRBJ1-1. TRBV21-1 is an annotated pseudogene. This CDR3 contains 11 residues. CDR3 residues: CASSNGTEAFF.

V is TRBV6-1 and J is TRBJ1-1. Germline V gives CDR1 MNHNS, CDR2 SASEGT. The length of the CDR3 is 13 residues. The CDR3 protein is CASSSGPYTEAFF.

The V call is TRBV15, the J call TRBJ2-7; the D call of TRBD1 rests on TCRdb alone, since no DNA is present to check it. The CDR3 consists of 17 residues. The germline CDR1 and CDR2 sequences are LNHNV and YYDKDF (reference sequence). This CDR3 reads CATSGTNSGQNSYEQYF.

The J gene is TRBJ2-1, the V gene TRBV2. The CDR3 contains 13 residues. Per the germline V gene, CDR1 is SNHLY and CDR2 is FYNNEI. Here the CDR3 reads CASSETTYNEQFF.

V usage is TRBV13 and J usage is TRBJ2-1. The germline V gene has CDR1 PRHDT and CDR2 FYEKMQ (reference sequence). This CDR3 region has 11 residues. CDR3: CASSFADEQFF.

The V gene is TRBV5-6, the J gene TRBJ1-6; TCRdb indicates TRBD1, and absent DNA this call remains unverified. CDR3 length equals 15 residues. Germline CDR1 SGHDT, CDR2 YYEEEE. CDR3 loop: CASSLGGDGGSPLHF. Complete variable domain (other parts from reference TRBV5-6 and TRBJ1-6): DAGVTQSPTHLIKTRGQQVTLRCSPKSGHDTVSWYQQALGQGPQFIFQYYEEEERQRGNFPDRFSGHQFPNYSSELNVNALLLGDSALYLCASSLGGDGGSPLHFGNGTRLTVT.

The gene calls are TRBV4-2 and TRBJ2-6; TCRdb's D gene call, TRBD2, goes unchecked for lack of DNA. The CDR3 totals 19 residues. From germline, CDR1 is LGHNA and CDR2 YNFKEQ. The CDR3 here is CASSHTFSGGASGANVLTF.

The chain employs TRBV2 and TRBJ1-2. The CDR3 consists of 15 residues. Per the germline V gene, CDR1 is SNHLY and CDR2 is FYNNEI. The CDR3 sequence is CASSEAASINYGYTF.

CDR3 in amino acids: CASNGLGASEETQYF. V usage is TRBV9 and J usage is TRBJ2-5; checking the TCRdb D call of TRBD1 is not possible without DNA. From germline, CDR1 is SGDLS and CDR2 YYNGEE. This CDR3 region has 15 residues.

V and J are TRBV12-3 or TRBV12-4 and TRBJ2-2. The CDR3 totals 18 residues. CDR3 loop: CASSLRFGGPSNTGELFF.

The V gene is TRBV6-6, the J gene TRBJ2-2. The germline CDR1 and CDR2 sequences are MNHNY and SVGAGI (reference sequence). The CDR3 totals 13 residues. CDR3 in amino acids: CASSYSSTGELFF.

The chain recombines TRBV6-5 with TRBJ2-5; TCRdb calls TRBD1, which cannot be checked without DNA. CDR1 and CDR2 from the germline V gene are MNHEY and SVGAGI. The length of the CDR3 is 16 residues. This CDR3 reads CASSYWGISPEETQYF.

The CDR3 reads CASSYSIGFETQYF. The V call is TRBV6-5, the J call TRBJ2-5. CDR1 MNHEY and CDR2 SVGAGI come from the germline V gene. This CDR3 spans 14 amino acids.

This rearrangement joins TRBV7-2 to TRBJ2-1; the TCRdb D gene call, TRBD1, has no DNA to confirm it. The CDR3 has 14 residues. The germline V gene encodes CDR1 SGHTA and CDR2 FQGNSA. The CDR3 here is CASSLGGSGYEQFF.

The chain is built from TRBV2 and TRBJ1-2. Germline-derived CDR1 and CDR2 are SNHLY and FYNNEI. The CDR3 consists of 11 residues. The CDR3 sequence is CASRESFGYTF.

CDR3 loop: CASRHGQPTANVLTF. The chain combines TRBV7-8 with TRBJ2-6; the TRBD1 assignment by TCRdb is unverifiable without DNA. This CDR3 comprises 15 residues. The germline gives CDR1 SGHVS, CDR2 FQNEAQ.

This chain joins TRBV10-3 and TRBJ2-1. Looked up from germline, CDR1 is ENHRY and CDR2 is SYGVKD. This CDR3 has 15 residues. This chain's CDR3 is CAISAPGSAHNEQFF.

The chain links TRBV5-1 to TRBJ2-7; the TRBD1 assignment by TCRdb is unverifiable without DNA. There are 15 residues in the CDR3. The V gene's germline CDR1 is SGHRS and CDR2 YFSETQ. The CDR3 region is CASSLAEGAGLEQYF.

The chain employs TRBV2 and TRBJ2-3; TCRdb designates TRBD2, a call that cannot be tested without DNA. Germline values: CDR1 SNHLY, CDR2 FYNNEI. This CDR3 spans 16 amino acids. This CDR3 is CASSVREETSTDTQYF.

This chain links TRBV18 with TRBJ2-7; without DNA, the TCRdb call of TRBD1 cannot be checked. Germline V CDR1 and CDR2: KGHSH, LQKENI. The CDR3 is 14 amino acids. Here the CDR3 reads CASSPHRGRYEQYF.

The chain has TRBV27 and TRBJ2-6; TCRdb proposes TRBD2, but this gene call is untestable without DNA. Germline CDR1 and CDR2: MNHEY and SMNVEV (reference sequence). The CDR3 runs 19 residues. CDR3 in amino acids: CASSSLSTSGASGANVLTF.

The chain links TRBV2 to TRBJ2-7; the TCRdb D gene call, TRBD2, has no DNA to confirm it. CDR3 length equals 14 residues. Germline loops: CDR1 SNHLY, CDR2 FYNNEI. The CDR3 loop reads CASSGSGGPDEQYF.

The gene calls are TRBV7-2 and TRBJ2-1; the TCRdb D gene call, TRBD1, has no DNA to confirm it. The germline V gene encodes CDR1 SGHTA and CDR2 FQGNSA. The CDR3 has 18 amino acids. The CDR3 sequence: CASSLQAPGGYSYNEQFF.

The genes are TRBV12-3 or TRBV12-4 and TRBJ2-7. The CDR3 consists of 14 residues. The CDR3 reads CASSFGEATYEQYF.

The V gene is TRBV6-5, the J gene TRBJ2-2; as DNA is missing, the TRBD2 call by TCRdb cannot be tested. The CDR3 runs to 15 residues. Looked up from germline, CDR1 is MNHEY and CDR2 is SVGAGI. This CDR3 reads CASSYSGLDSGELFF.